The clone carrying this T cell receptor (beta chain) was detected ten times or more. The antigen is unknown. The CDR3 consists of 12 residues. Trimming stripped 2 bases from V and 4 bases from J, with 5 bases between. The germline V gene encodes CDR1 ENHRY and CDR2 SYGVKD. TCRdb processed the reads anew with MiXCR; each CDR3 protein has one entry. The table lists roughly 500,000 distinct CDR3 sequences, 11% of them singletons, with roughly a tenth in the top ten. The sample originates from a study of T cell repertoires in cytomegalovirus infection. Study details: CMV infection and matching HLA type were both indicated by public TCR beta signatures.

Findings and caveats of the study: What dominated the ex vivo response were HLA-C-restricted CMV-specific TCR beta clonotypes. There were carriers of CMV plus the relevant HLA, and cumulative public TCR beta family frequency identified them.

Sequenced: PBMCs. The V gene is TRBV10-3, the J gene TRBJ2-5; D ambiguous. The source of this sequence is a human donor in good health (CMV status not recorded). Some clones in this sample may be carry-over from other donors' samples. The CDR3, as DNA: TGTGCCATCAGTGAGAGAGGAGAGACCCAGTACTTC. Its protein is CAISERGETQYF.